The 14 T cell receptor delta chains in this list originate from one sample, sequenced in a study of gamma-delta T cells after stem cell transplantation (dated by TCRdb to the mid-2010s). Library construction relied on RT-PCR. This sample was sequenced with an Illumina MiSeq. With CATT, TCRdb called clones again from the public reads; duplicate DNA rows were later joined. For this sample the table gives some 1,800 delta-chain clones, of which about 2.3% were detected only once. The top ten hold almost 50% of the sample. Sequencing was carried out using gamma-delta T cells. Source of these receptors: a human donor. It is not recorded whose cells these are; they may come from a transplant donor.

Points on this clone: A read error is likely here: a far larger clone is one base away. The CDR3 coding sequence is TGTGCCTGTGGCACCGGAGGACTGGGGGATACGGGTGGCTCCTGGGACACCCGACAGATGTTTTTC. Amino acids: CACGTGGLGDTGGSWDTRQMFF. This chain links TRDV2 with TRDJ3, with 13 bases that match TRDD3. Germline CDR1 reads GEAIGNYY; CDR2 reads EKD. The CDR3 has 22 amino acids.

As to this clone: For this DNA, TCRdb reports the protein of a much larger clone, which diverges at residue 13, most likely from a read error; the protein presented here is translated directly from the DNA. The chain couples TRDV2 to TRDJ1; 11 nucleotides match TRDD3. This CDR3 has 16 residues. Germline V gives CDR1 GEAIGNYY, CDR2 EKD. The DNA of the CDR3 is TGTGCCTGTGACACCCTGGGGGATACAAGCAGCGATAGACTCATCTTT. Its translation is CACDTLGDTSSDRLIF.

This clone appeared many times. A read error is the likely source, as a far larger clone sits one nucleotide away. In the same sample, other DNA sequences code for this CDR3. This rearrangement joins TRDV2 to TRDJ1; 8 bases are shared with TRDD3. The length of the CDR3 is 19 residues. Germline loops: CDR1 GEAIGNYY, CDR2 EKD. V shed 0 bases and J 0 bases; nucleotides not matched to a gene: 14. The CDR3 region is CACDTLARTGGVDTDKLIF. The CDR3, as DNA: TGTGCCTGTGACACCCTAGCCCGTACTGGGGGCGTTGACACCGATAAACTCATCTTT.

As to this clone: The TCRdb record carries a much larger clone's protein, which differs from this DNA's translation at residue 7; a read error is the likely cause, and the protein listed here is the DNA translation. The rearrangement joins TRDV2 to TRDJ1, with 8 nucleotides matching TRDD3. The CDR3 extends over 14 amino acids. V lost 2 bases and J lost 11; bases outside the gene matches: 12. The V gene's germline CDR1 is GEAIGNYY and CDR2 EKD. CDR3 nucleotides: TGTGCCTGTGACAAACTGAGGGATACGGTAGAGCTCATCTTT. It codes for CACDKLRDTVELIF.

On this clone: A read error likely explains why the TCRdb protein, taken from a much larger clone, differs from this DNA's translation at residue 12; the protein shown is translated from the DNA. This chain connects TRDV2 to TRDJ1; D perhaps matches TRDD3 (6 bases). Germline V gene lookup returns CDR1 GEAIGNYY and CDR2 EKD. Between the trimmed V and J ends, which lost 0 bases and 3 bases, there was a span of 19 bases. The CDR3 sequence is 17 residues long. The CDR3 loop is CACDTVGGGPYADKLIF. CDR3 DNA: TGTGCCTGTGACACCGTAGGTGGGGGTCCCTACGCCGATAAACTCATCTTT.

This clone counts as medium-sized. One base separates it from a far larger clone, so it is likely a read error. The genes are TRDV2 and TRDJ1; perhaps TRDD3 as D (6 bases). CDR1 and CDR2 (germline): GEAIGNYY, EKD. The CDR3 length is 15 residues. V was trimmed by 4 bases and J by 7 bases, leaving 21 bases between them. The CDR3, as DNA: TGTGCCTGTGAACTTTTGGGGGGTACGGAGGCTAAACTCATCTTT. It codes for CACELLGGTEAKLIF.

By frequency in the sample, this clone is large. Other DNA sequences of this sample code for an identical CDR3. The chain joins TRDV2 to TRDJ3; 7 nucleotides match TRDD3. This CDR3 has 21 amino acids. V shed 0 bases, J shed 2 bases, and the junction held 15 bases outside the gene matches. The germline V gene has CDR1 GEAIGNYY and CDR2 EKD. CDR3 region: CACDTTGTGDPNPWDTRQMFF. The CDR3 DNA reads TGTGCCTGTGACACCACCGGTACTGGGGACCCAAACCCCTGGGACACCCGACAGATGTTTTTC.

This clone has a handful of counts. The protein that TCRdb holds for this DNA derives from a much larger clone and differs from the translated DNA at residue 5, which likely indicates a read error; the protein shown here is translated from the DNA. CDR3 loop: CACDSLLGDRTDKLIF. DNA of the CDR3: TGTGCCTGTGACTCTCTTCTGGGGGATCGCACCGATAAACTCATCTTT. V gene TRDV2 combines with J gene TRDJ1, with 9 bases matching TRDD3. The V segment lost 3 bases and the J segment 1 base; nucleotides outside the gene matches: 8. This CDR3 region has 16 residues. Germline CDR1 reads GEAIGNYY; CDR2 reads EKD.

With regard to this clone: The translation of this DNA and the TCRdb protein of a much larger clone differ at residue 6, probably owing to a read error; the protein shown here is translated from the DNA. The rearrangement uses TRDV2 and TRDJ3, with D tentatively TRDD3 (5 bases). The CDR3 covers 17 residues. V lost 3 bases and J 0 bases, leaving 11 bases between the germline ends. Germline-derived CDR1 and CDR2 are GEAIGNYY and EKD. CDR3 nucleotide sequence: TGTGCCTGTGACCTTATTGGGGTCTCCTGGGACACCCGACAGATGTTTTTC. This encodes CACDLIGVSWDTRQMFF.

This clone ranks as hyperexpanded. Other DNA variants within this sample encode the same CDR3. CDR3 sequence reads: CACDTIRPPGGGPDTDKLIF. The CDR3 nucleotides read TGTGCCTGTGACACGATTCGCCCGCCTGGTGGGGGACCTGACACCGATAAACTCATCTTT. The chain is built from TRDV2 and TRDJ1, with TRDD3 identical over 7 bases. V lost 1 base, J lost 0 bases, and 19 bases stayed unmatched. CDR1 is GEAIGNYY, CDR2 EKD, per germline. There are 20 residues in the CDR3.

This clone has only a few counts. TCRdb shows a much larger clone's protein in place of this DNA's translation, and the two differ at residue 9, likely through a read error; the protein shown is translated from the DNA. The genes are TRDV2 and TRDJ1; 10 nucleotides agree with TRDD3. From germline, CDR1 is GEAIGNYY and CDR2 EKD. The CDR3 is 14 amino acids. The J segment lost 11 bases and the V segment lost 2 bases, leaving 10 bases of the junction unmatched. The CDR3 DNA is TGTGCCTGTGACAAACTGGGGGATGCGGTAGAGCTCATCTTT. Translated: CACDKLGDAVELIF.

This clone has more than one count but fewer than ten. The amino acid sequence in TCRdb belongs to a much larger clone and departs from this DNA's translation at residue 6, likely a sequencing read error; the sequence shown is translated from the DNA. The V call is TRDV2, the J call TRDJ1; TRDD3 matches 10 bases. This CDR3 is built from 14 residues. V was pared by 4 bases and J by 11 bases, with 12 bases of the junction left unmatched. In germline, CDR1 is GEAIGNYY, CDR2 EKD. The CDR3 nucleotides are TGTGCCTGTGATAAACCGGGGGATACGGTAGAGCTCATCTTT. Amino acid sequence: CACDKPGDTVELIF.

This clone was recorded a few times. It differs at one base from a far larger clone, so likely a read error. The same CDR3 also results from other DNA sequences found in this sample. The chain carries TRDV2 and TRDJ1; tentatively, D is TRDD3 (5 bases). This CDR3 spans 18 amino acids. The germline gives CDR1 GEAIGNYY, CDR2 EKD. Trimming shortened V by 1 base and J by 0 bases, and 20 bases separated the two germline ends. The DNA for the CDR3 is TGTGCCTGTGACACTGTCTATACTGGAGGAGATTACACCGATAAACTCATCTTT. It is translated as CACDTVYTGGDYTDKLIF.

This clone has just a few counts. A read error likely explains this, since a far larger clone differs by one base. The same CDR3 is also encoded by other DNA sequences in this sample. The V and J genes are TRDV2 and TRDJ3, with TRDD3 matching 7 bases. Germline CDR1 and CDR2: GEAIGNYY and EKD. The CDR3 is 17 amino acids. The CDR3 DNA is TGTGCCTGTGACCTTACTGGGGTCTCCTGGGACACCCGACAGATGTTCTTC. This sequence encodes CACDLTGVSWDTRQMFF.